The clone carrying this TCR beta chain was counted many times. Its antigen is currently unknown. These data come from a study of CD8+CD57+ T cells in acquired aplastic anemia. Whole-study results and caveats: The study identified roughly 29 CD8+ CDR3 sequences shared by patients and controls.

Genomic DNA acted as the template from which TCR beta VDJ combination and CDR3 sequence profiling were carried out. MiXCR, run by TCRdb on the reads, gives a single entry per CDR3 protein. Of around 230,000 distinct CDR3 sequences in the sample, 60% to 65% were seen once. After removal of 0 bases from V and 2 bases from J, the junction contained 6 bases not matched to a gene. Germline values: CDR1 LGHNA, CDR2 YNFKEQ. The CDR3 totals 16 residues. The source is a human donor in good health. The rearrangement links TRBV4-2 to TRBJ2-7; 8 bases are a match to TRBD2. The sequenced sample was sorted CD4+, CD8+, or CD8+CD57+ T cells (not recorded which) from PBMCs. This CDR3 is CASSQDVAGNPYEQYF. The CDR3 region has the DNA TGTGCCAGCAGCCAAGATGTAGCGGGGAATCCCTACGAGCAGTACTTC.